This T cell receptor beta chain was documented in a study of control samples from healthy donors and cancer patients (TCRdb year 2020). Taken from cysteine to phenylalanine, the CDR3 has 15 residues. The kept DNA is CDR3 alone, 45 bases in frame from the first base. The germline ends are 20 bases apart after V is trimmed by 2 bases and J by 10 bases. According to the germline V gene (reference sequence), CDR1 reads LNHNV and CDR2 reads YYDKDF. Libraries were built with the immunoSEQ multiplex PCR assay. The table comes from immuneACCESS by way of TCRdb, which keeps in-frame sequences with V and J called. Part of the clones is missing from these tables; in studies checked, under half for an unresolved V gene and the rest for unknown reasons. The sample profile shows 200,000 to 250,000 clones; around 94% of them were found once. More than 1.3% of the sample rests with the top ten. A remark on this clone: Its antigen remains unidentified. There are no base qualities to consult, and no much larger clone falls within one base.

This sequence originates from a man aged 45-60 years in good health. The sequenced sample was blood. The chain employs TRBV15 and TRBJ1-1; possibly the D gene is TRBD1, per 6 matching bases. The base sequence is TGTGCCACCAGCAGATCAACCGGGACAACAAGTGGAGCTTTCTTT. It encodes CATSRSTGTTSGAFF.